These 27 T cell receptor beta chains came from one sample sequenced in a study of control samples from healthy donors and cancer patients. TCRdb keeps only in-frame clones here, not all; method: immunoSEQ multiplex PCR. The data contain 150,000 to 200,000 clones, nearly 90% of them seen just once; the ten biggest clones take up just over 1.4%. The sample comprised blood. All receptors come from a woman aged 45 to 65 in good health.

J is TRBJ2-1 and V is TRBV7-3; 7 nucleotides agree with TRBD1. CDR1 SGHTA and CDR2 FQGTGA come from the germline V gene. J was trimmed by 2 bases and V by 2 bases; bases with no gene match: 3. The CDR3 runs 15 residues. CDR3 DNA: TGTGCCAGCAGCTTAGATGGGACAGCCTACAATGAGCAGTTCTTC. This gives the protein CASSLDGTAYNEQFF. Together with reference TRBV7-3 and TRBJ2-1, the CDR3 gives the full variable domain: GAGVSQTPSNKVTEKGKYVELRCDPISGHTALYWYRQSLGQGPEFLIYFQGTGAADDSGLPNDRFFAVRPEGSVSTLKIQRTERGDSAVYLCASSLDGTAYNEQFFGPGTRLTVL.

This clone showed up just once. The chain combines TRBV25-1 with TRBJ1-1, with TRBD1 matching over 9 bases. CDR1 is MGHDK and CDR2 is SYGVNS in the germline V gene. V lost 4 bases to trimming and J lost 4 bases; unmatched junction nucleotides: 10. There are 16 residues in the CDR3. The CDR3 protein is CASSAGGQGIITEAFF. CDR3 nucleotide sequence: TGTGCCAGCAGTGCCGGGGGACAGGGAATAATCACTGAAGCTTTCTTT. Full variable domain (rest looked up from reference TRBV25-1 and TRBJ1-1): EADIYQTPRYLVIGTGKKITLECSQTMGHDKMYWYQQDPGMELHLIHYSYGVNSTEKGDLSSESTVSRIRTEHFPLTLESARPSHTSQYLCASSAGGQGIITEAFFGQGTRLTVV.

This rearrangement joins TRBV19 to TRBJ1-1; TRBD1 aligns across 8 bases. With V trimmed by 6 bases and J by 2 bases, 5 bases remained unmatched. Germline V gene sequence: CDR1 LNHDA, CDR2 SQIVND (reference sequence). CDR3 size: 14 residues. CDR3 nucleotides: TGTGCCAGTAGAACCGCAGGGGGCAACACTGAAGCTTTCTTT. It specifies CASRTAGGNTEAFF.

The rearrangement uses TRBV7-9 and TRBJ1-3; no definite D call. Between the trimmed V and J ends, which lost 1 base and 0 bases, there was a span of 7 bases. The CDR3 extends over 15 amino acids. CDR1 is SEHNR and CDR2 is FQNEAQ in the germline V gene (reference sequence). CDR3 residues: CASSLDSYSGNTIYF. The CDR3 nucleotides are TGTGCCAGCAGCTTAGACAGCTACTCTGGAAACACCATATATTTT.

The V call is TRBV20-1, the J call TRBJ2-1; 8 bases match TRBD1. The CDR3 extends over 11 amino acids. J was trimmed by 6 bases and V by 7 bases; bases with no gene match: 2. Germline loops: CDR1 DFQATT, CDR2 SNEGSKA (reference sequence). CDR3: CSEDRVNEQFF. CDR3 DNA: TGCAGTGAGGACAGGGTCAATGAGCAGTTCTTC.

This clone was seen a single time. V and J are TRBV2 and TRBJ2-7; D unclear. Germline V gene sequence: CDR1 SNHLY, CDR2 FYNNEI. V dropped 6 bases and J dropped 4 bases, with 25 bases sitting between them. This CDR3 region has 17 residues. The CDR3 spells CASRFPGSTPKTYEQYF. In DNA, the CDR3 is TGTGCCAGCAGATTCCCGGGCTCCACGCCTAAGACTTACGAGCAGTACTTC.

The genes are TRBV28 and TRBJ2-3, with D perhaps matching TRBD2 (6 bases). Germline CDR1 MDHEN, CDR2 SYDVKM. The CDR3 is 16 amino acids. V was clipped by 6 bases and J by 3 bases, with 19 bases between them. The CDR3 sequence is CASSLLLGRGTDTQYF. The DNA for the CDR3 is TGTGCCAGCAGCCTCCTGTTAGGACGGGGGACAGATACGCAGTATTTT.

The chain has TRBV5-1 and TRBJ1-3; D is undetermined. CDR1 and CDR2 from the germline V gene are SGHRS and YFSETQ. V was trimmed by 1 base and J by 0 bases, leaving 5 bases between them. CDR3 length equals 14 residues. CDR3 in amino acids: CASSLTSSGNTIYF. Here the CDR3 DNA reads TGCGCCAGCAGCTTGACCTCCTCTGGAAACACCATATATTTT.

Only one count was recorded for this clone. This chain joins TRBV10-3 and TRBJ1-4; no reliable D call. The length of the CDR3 is 13 residues. Germline V gene lookup returns CDR1 ENHRY and CDR2 SYGVKD. V gave up 3 bases and J gave up 7 bases, with 9 bases separating them. CDR3 nucleotides: TGTGCCATCAGTGAAGCTGGGAGTGAAAAACTGTTTTTT. Translated, it gives CAISEAGSEKLFF.

The rearrangement links TRBV14 to TRBJ2-7, with TRBD2 matching over 7 bases. CDR3 length equals 14 residues. Germline V gene data show CDR1 as SGHDN and CDR2 as FVKESK. J gave up 4 bases and V 2 bases, and 5 bases lay outside the gene matches. This CDR3 is CASSQMGGDYEQYF. The CDR3 nucleotides are TGTGCCAGCAGCCAAATGGGGGGGGATTACGAGCAGTACTTC.

The chain employs TRBV19 and TRBJ1-4, with 10 positions matching TRBD1. The CDR3 is 13 amino acids. V shed 8 bases, J shed 10 bases, and the junction held 7 bases outside the gene matches. Germline V gene sequence: CDR1 LNHDA, CDR2 SQIVND (reference sequence). This CDR3 reads CASDDRGLGKLFF. CDR3 nucleotides: TGTGCCAGTGACGACAGGGGGCTTGGAAAACTGTTTTTT.

The gene calls are TRBV28 and TRBJ1-4; TRBD1 aligns across 8 bases. V was pared by 7 bases and J by 4 bases, with 8 bases of the junction left unmatched. CDR3 length: 15 residues. Germline loops: CDR1 MDHEN, CDR2 SYDVKM. CDR3 DNA: TGTGCCAGCATCCCCAGGGGGCAGGGTAATGAAAAACTGTTTTTT. Its translation is CASIPRGQGNEKLFF.

The chain joins TRBV16 to TRBJ1-4, with D perhaps matching TRBD1 (5 bases). The V end was cut by 4 bases, the J end by 8 bases, with 11 bases between. From germline, CDR1 is KGHSY and CDR2 FQNENV. This CDR3 region has 13 residues. The CDR3 loop reads CASSPLGGEKLFF. The CDR3, as DNA: TGTGCCAGCAGCCCCCTGGGGGGAGAAAAACTGTTTTTT.

The chain links TRBV3-1 (or the pseudogene TRBV3-2) to TRBJ1-1, with 9 nucleotides matching TRBD1. There are 16 residues in the CDR3. The V segment lost 2 bases and the J segment 4 bases; nucleotides outside the gene matches: 8. Germline loops: CDR1 LGHDT, CDR2 YNNKEL (reference sequence). The CDR3 sequence is CASSQSRTGAPTEAFF. CDR3 DNA: TGTGCCAGCAGCCAATCCCGGACAGGGGCCCCCACTGAAGCTTTCTTT.

V usage is TRBV28 and J usage is TRBJ1-1; D gene ambiguous. CDR1 and CDR2 (germline): MDHEN, SYDVKM. Trimming pared 3 bases from V and 1 base from J, leaving 9 bases between. This CDR3 has 14 residues. CDR3 in amino acids: CASSLKGWNTEAFF. CDR3 DNA: TGTGCCAGCAGTTTGAAAGGTTGGAACACTGAAGCTTTCTTT.

The chain has TRBV20-1 and TRBJ2-1, with 8 bases lining up with TRBD1. Trimming cost V 3 bases and J 8 bases; bases outside gene matches: 3. Germline V gives CDR1 DFQATT, CDR2 SNEGSKA (reference sequence). This CDR3 is 12 amino acids long. The CDR3 nucleotides are TGCAGTGCTAGTAGACAGGGGCATGAGCAGTTCTTC. Its protein is CSASRQGHEQFF.

The chain is built from TRBV7-3 and TRBJ1-4, with D possibly being TRBD1 (6 bases). The V end was cut by 5 bases, the J end by 8 bases, with 12 bases between. Germline V gene sequence: CDR1 SGHTA, CDR2 FQGTGA. This CDR3 spans 13 amino acids. In DNA, the CDR3 is TGTGCCAGCAGCCCAAACAGGGAGGAAAAACTGTTTTTT. Amino acids: CASSPNREEKLFF.

The gene calls are TRBV19 and TRBJ2-7; tentative D call: TRBD2 (6 bases). The V gene lost 3 bases and the J gene lost 1 base, with 16 bases spanning the gap. From germline, CDR1 is LNHDA and CDR2 SQIVND (reference sequence). This CDR3 has 16 amino acids. This chain's CDR3 is CASSIGGGAASYEQYF. In nucleotides, the CDR3 is TGTGCCAGTAGTATCGGGGGTGGAGCAGCTTCCTACGAGCAGTACTTC. The full variable domain, in which reference TRBV19 and TRBJ2-7 provide the parts outside the CDR3, is DGGITQSPKYLFRKEGQNVTLSCEQNLNHDAMYWYRQDPGQGLRLIYYSQIVNDFQKGDIAEGYSVSREKKESFPLTVTSAQKNPTAFYLCASSIGGGAASYEQYFGPGTRLTVT.

The V and J genes are TRBV30 and TRBJ1-6; D unclear. The CDR3 sequence is 13 residues long. The ends were cut back, 0 bases at V and 10 bases at J, with 10 bases in the middle. Germline V lookup: CDR1 GTSNPN, CDR2 SVGIG (reference sequence). CDR3 DNA: TGTGCCTGGAGTGTAGACCCGGGATCACCCCTCCACTTT. Protein sequence: CAWSVDPGSPLHF.

The chain carries TRBV24-1 and TRBJ2-7; maybe TRBD1 (5 bases). The CDR3 spans 12 residues. CDR1 is KGHDR and CDR2 is SFDVKD in the germline V gene. Trimming cost V 5 bases and J 5 bases, with 9 bases left between them. The CDR3: CATSAQGHEQYF. CDR3 DNA sequence: TGTGCCACCAGTGCCCAGGGCCACGAGCAGTACTTC.

In this sample, this clone turned up once. V and J are TRBV3-1 (or the pseudogene TRBV3-2) and TRBJ2-7; TRBD2 agrees at 9 bases. This CDR3 is built from 19 residues. With V trimmed by 4 bases and J by 3 bases, 19 bases remained unmatched. Germline V gene sequence: CDR1 LGHDT, CDR2 YNNKEL (reference sequence). The CDR3: CASSPPSGNKIEAFYEQYF. DNA of the CDR3: TGTGCCAGCAGCCCCCCTAGCGGGAATAAAATTGAGGCATTCTACGAGCAGTACTTC.

The CDR3 sequence: CSVGDRGTGELFF. The CDR3 coding sequence is TGCAGCGTGGGAGACAGGGGCACCGGGGAGCTGTTTTTT. V gene TRBV29-1 combines with J gene TRBJ2-2; 8 nucleotides agree with TRBD1. Germline CDR1 reads SQVTM; CDR2 reads ANQGSEA. The V gene end was trimmed by 6 bases and the J gene end by 4 bases; junction bases not matched to a gene: 4. The CDR3 spans 13 residues.

V and J are TRBV29-1 and TRBJ1-1; D possibly corresponds to TRBD1 (5 bases). CDR1 and CDR2 (germline): SQVTM, ANQGSEA. V was trimmed by 7 bases and J by 5 bases, leaving 14 bases between them. CDR3 length: 12 amino acids. CDR3 nucleotide sequence: TGCAGCGCCTCACGACAGAAGACTGAAGCTTTCTTT. Its protein is CSASRQKTEAFF.

CDR3 residues: CASRPTGGYNEQFF. The CDR3 DNA reads TGTGCCAGCAGACCCACAGGGGGATACAATGAGCAGTTCTTC. The chain combines TRBV5-4 with TRBJ2-1, with 8 nucleotides matching TRBD1. Germline V lookup: CDR1 SGHNT, CDR2 YYREEE (reference sequence). Unmatched junction bases numbered 5, after V lost 5 bases and J lost 4 bases. This CDR3 is built from 14 residues.

V gene TRBV5-5 combines with J gene TRBJ2-5; D possibly corresponds to TRBD2 (6 bases). The CDR3 runs 13 residues. Trimming removed 0 bases from V and 5 bases from J, with 8 bases in between. CDR1 and CDR2 (germline): SGHKS, YYEKEE (reference sequence). CDR3: CASSLAGSETQYF. In DNA form, the CDR3 reads TGTGCCAGCAGCTTGGCCGGGAGTGAGACCCAGTACTTC.

The chain joins TRBV28 to TRBJ2-5; D is perhaps TRBD1 (5 bases). The CDR3 covers 13 residues. The V gene's germline CDR1 is MDHEN and CDR2 SYDVKM. With 5 bases removed from V and 5 bases from J, the gap between germline ends came to 12 bases. CDR3 bases: TGTGCCAGCAGTCGCAGGGTAAGGGAGACCCAGTACTTC. Translating it yields CASSRRVRETQYF.

The rearrangement uses TRBV7-9 and TRBJ2-2; D not resolved. Germline CDR1 is SEHNR and CDR2 is FQNEAQ (reference sequence). This CDR3 has 16 residues. The V and J ends lost 4 bases and 6 bases respectively, with 18 bases between them. CDR3 sequence: CASSYRTESPAGELFF. The CDR3 bases are TGTGCCAGCAGCTATCGGACGGAATCTCCTGCCGGGGAGCTGTTTTTT.